This T cell receptor (beta chain) was sequenced for a study of T cell repertoires in cytomegalovirus infection. General study findings and limits: Carriers of CMV plus the relevant HLA were identified by cumulative public TCR beta family frequency. CMV-specific TCR beta clonotypes restricted by HLA-C dominated the ex vivo response.

CDR3 size: 17 residues. In germline, CDR1 is SGHVS, CDR2 FNYEAQ. V lost 3 bases, J lost 5 bases, and 7 bases stayed unmatched. This clonotype was observed a handful of times. Antigen: not known. A single record per CDR3 protein comes from TCRdb applying MiXCR to the reads. The sample lists about half a million distinct CDR3 sequences; approximately 40% were seen once. The clonotype originates from a human donor in good health (CMV status not recorded). Some clones in this sample may be carry-over from other donors' samples. The chain carries TRBV7-6 and TRBJ2-1, with 13 bases aligning to TRBD2. The input for sequencing was cultured PBMCs, taken from culture after CMV antigen stimulation. The CDR3 DNA sequence: TGTGCCAGCAGCTTCAGGGAAGGGACTAGCGGGAACAATGAGCAGTTCTTC. Residues: CASSFREGTSGNNEQFF.